Listed here are 5 T cell receptor beta chains from one sample, sequenced in a study of T cell responses to AZD1222 COVID-19 vaccine. Using immunoSEQ multiplex PCR, the repertoire was profiled, and TCRdb retains in-frame clones only, with some absent. The sample gives roughly 77,000 clones, roughly 87% of which show up once; 5% is in the top ten. The sample here was peripheral blood, taken on day 0 of MenACWY control vaccination. The receptors originated from an adult in good health.

The chain uses TRBV5-6 and TRBJ1-5, with TRBD1 matching 7 bases. There are 16 residues in the CDR3. The J segment lost 6 bases and the V segment lost 1 base, leaving 10 bases of the junction unmatched. Germline V CDR1 and CDR2: SGHDT, YYEEEE. The CDR3 loop reads CASSLRGQPPGQPQHF. The CDR3 bases are TGTGCCAGCAGCTTGAGGGGACAGCCCCCAGGTCAGCCCCAGCATTTT. The full variable domain, rest sourced from reference TRBV5-6 and TRBJ1-5, is DAGVTQSPTHLIKTRGQQVTLRCSPKSGHDTVSWYQQALGQGPQFIFQYYEEEERQRGNFPDRFSGHQFPNYSSELNVNALLLGDSALYLCASSLRGQPPGQPQHFGDGTRLSIL.

The DNA of the CDR3 is TGTGCCAGCAGGTACCTGACAGGGTCTTATGGCTACACCTTC. Translated: CASRYLTGSYGYTF. The chain has TRBV6-2 or TRBV6-3 and TRBJ1-2, with TRBD1 matching over 7 bases. The CDR3 loop spans 14 amino acids. Trimming took 6 bases from V and 5 from J; bases not matched to a gene: 9. The germline gives CDR1 MNHEY, CDR2 SVGEGT.

The CDR3 sequence: CASTTVGNIQYF. The CDR3 DNA reads as TGTGCCAGCACCACGGTGGGGAACATTCAGTACTTC. This chain links TRBV6-4 with TRBJ2-4, with D unresolved. The CDR3 is 12 amino acids. CDR1 is MRHNA and CDR2 is SNTAGT in the germline V gene. Trimming cost V 7 bases and J 7 bases, with 11 bases left between them.

The gene calls are TRBV11-3 and TRBJ2-1; no reliable D call. Trimming pared 3 bases from V and 1 base from J, leaving 13 bases between. Germline CDR1 reads SGHNT; CDR2 reads YENEEA. The CDR3 totals 16 residues. This chain's CDR3 is CASSLVSFRSYNEQFF. The CDR3 nucleotides read TGTGCCAGCAGCTTGGTTTCGTTCCGATCCTACAATGAGCAGTTCTTC.

The V call is TRBV5-4, the J call TRBJ1-1; D is uncertain. The CDR3 is 12 residues long. Germline assignment: CDR1 SGHNT and CDR2 YYREEE (reference sequence). The V gene lost 4 bases and the J gene lost 3 bases, with 7 bases spanning the gap. The CDR3 DNA follows: TGTGCCAGCAGCCCCCGGGACACTGAAGCTTTCTTT. Encoded protein: CASSPRDTEAFF.